This T cell receptor (beta chain) was identified in a study of Graves' ophthalmopathy and Graves' hyperthyroidism. Study-level findings and limits: Distinction of ophthalmopathy from stable hyperthyroidism by a 13-signature model reached nearly 90% sensitivity and 70% to 83% specificity.

The CDR3 covers 14 residues. Germline CDR1 reads LNHDA; CDR2 reads SQIVND (reference sequence). The V and J ends lost 9 bases and 8 bases, in that order; junction bases with no gene match: 12. On this clonotype: Its antigen is unidentified.

Beta-chain TCR CDR3 regions were amplified from RNA transcripts. RT-PCR with HTBI primers came first, then second-round multiplex PCR. Each CDR3 protein gets one entry after TCRdb re-called the multiplex PCR reads with MiXCR. Here the sample spans approximately 1.2 million distinct CDR3 sequences, roughly two fifths being singletons. What was sequenced was peripheral blood or thyroid tissue (not recorded which). J is TRBJ2-2 and V is TRBV19; 7 bases fit TRBD1. The receptor's source is an adult man with Graves' hyperthyroidism. The CDR3 DNA reads TGTGCCAGCAGTTTCCAAGGGGGCAGTGGGGAGCTGTTTTTT. This translates into CASSFQGGSGELFF.